This T cell receptor beta chain was profiled in a study of long-term antiretroviral therapy in people with HIV. Findings of the study overall: ART adherence, viral resistance and therapy changes were not recorded. Post-ART, diversity grew, though it stayed under transplant donor control levels. Pre-ART expanded TRB clones stayed dominant throughout, though often decreasing after ART.

This clone has only a few counts. Antigen specificity is unknown. In each sample, roughly 1-10 million cryopreserved PBMC were present before DNA extraction. Investigators performed immunoSEQ version v3.0 at survey level. The protocol was immunoSEQ multiplex PCR, while the TCRdb copy is restricted to in-frame clones and leaves out a portion. This sample carries tens of thousands of clones, roughly 87% of them seen once, and the ten largest clones take around 5%. The CDR3 has 16 residues. Germline assignment: CDR1 GTSNPN and CDR2 SVGIG (reference sequence). The V and J ends lost 7 bases and 0 bases, in that order; junction bases with no gene match: 9.

The sample was unsorted PBMCs, taken 0.3 years after starting antiretroviral therapy. This receptor was obtained from a man aged 50 to 60 with HIV. The chain uses TRBV30 and TRBJ1-3, with TRBD1 matching 10 bases. The CDR3 spells CASIPGQGISGNTIYF. The CDR3 nucleotides are TGTGCCTCAATTCCGGGACAGGGGATCTCTGGAAACACCATATATTTT.